A single sample is the source of the 3 T cell receptor beta chains below, sequenced in a study of blood T cell repertoires in COVID-19. Sequenced by immunoSEQ multiplex PCR; TCRdb stores in-frame clones only, minus some. The profile shows around 320,000 clones, about nine tenths of them singletons. The sequencing input was peripheral blood. The receptor set was obtained from a man between 18 and 29 years old with active or convalescent COVID-19.

The V gene is TRBV29-1, the J gene TRBJ1-2; D remains unclear. Germline CDR1 is SQVTM and CDR2 is ANQGSEA. This CDR3 contains 15 residues. Trimming took 1 base from V and 4 from J, leaving 16 bases between them. CDR3 residues: CSVEVSRIVGYGYTF. In nucleotides, the CDR3 is TGCAGCGTTGAAGTTTCCAGGATAGTAGGCTATGGCTACACCTTC.

The chain couples TRBV3-1 (or the pseudogene TRBV3-2) to TRBJ2-1; no definite D call. The V end was cut by 4 bases, the J end by 14 bases, with 33 bases between. The CDR3 runs 18 residues. Germline V gene sequence: CDR1 LGHDT, CDR2 YNNKEL (reference sequence). The CDR3 region is CASSPRTPKRPPYYPEFF. In DNA form, the CDR3 reads TGTGCCAGCAGCCCCCGCACCCCCAAGCGCCCTCCTTACTACCCAGAGTTCTTC.

J is TRBJ1-1 and V is TRBV6-5; the match to TRBD1 covers 7 bases. Trimming at V came to 2 bases and at J to 3 bases, leaving 9 bases not matched to a gene. Germline lookup yields CDR1 MNHEY and CDR2 SVGAGI. This CDR3 is 16 amino acids long. The DNA of the CDR3 is TGTGCCAGCAGTTACCGGGCCAGGGGGGTTGACACTGAAGCTTTCTTT. It yields the protein CASSYRARGVDTEAFF.